This entry lists 10 T cell receptor beta chains sequenced from one sample in a study of shared clonotypes between healthy human individuals. Sequencing was performed with immunoSEQ multiplex PCR; in TCRdb, only in-frame clones are kept and a portion is missing. Of about 490,000 clones in the sample, over 65% were seen once. Material for sequencing was PBMCs. Source of these receptors: a woman aged 40-49 years in good health. Some clones in this sample may be carry-over from other donors' samples.

The chain has TRBV5-6 and TRBJ1-1; D may be TRBD1 (6 bases). This CDR3 region has 15 residues. The V and J ends lost 4 bases and 2 bases respectively, with 15 bases between them. The germline V gene has CDR1 SGHDT and CDR2 YYEEEE. The CDR3 sequence is CASSGSDSGNTEAFF. CDR3 nucleotides: TGTGCCAGCAGCGGGTCGGACAGTGGAAACACTGAAGCTTTCTTT.

The V call is TRBV28, the J call TRBJ1-3, with D possibly being TRBD1 (6 bases). Trimming shortened V by 5 bases and J by 0 bases, and 14 bases separated the two germline ends. The CDR3 runs 16 residues. Germline V gene data show CDR1 as MDHEN and CDR2 as SYDVKM. The CDR3 loop is CASSIAGQSSGNTIYF. The CDR3 nucleotides read TGTGCCAGCAGTATCGCCGGACAGAGCTCTGGAAACACCATATATTTT. The full variable domain, its missing parts supplied by reference TRBV28 and TRBJ1-3, is DVKVTQSSRYLVKRTGEKVFLECVQDMDHENMFWYRQDPGLGLRLIYFSYDVKMKEKGDIPEGYSVSREKKERFSLILESASTNQTSMYLCASSIAGQSSGNTIYFGEGSWLTVV.

This clone has only a few counts. DNA for the CDR3: TGTGCCAGCATCTTGGGGTACTCTGGAAACACCATATATTTT. It yields the protein CASILGYSGNTIYF. The chain couples TRBV7-9 to TRBJ1-3; no firm D call. This CDR3 region has 14 residues. CDR1 and CDR2 (germline): SEHNR, FQNEAQ (reference sequence). Between the trimmed V and J ends, which lost 7 bases and 0 bases, there was a span of 10 bases. The full variable domain, completed using reference TRBV7-9 and TRBJ1-3, is DTGVSQNPRHKITKRGQNVTFRCDPISEHNRLYWYRQTLGQGPEFLTYFQNEAQLEKSRLLSDRFSAERPKGSFSTLEIQRTEQGDSAMYLCASILGYSGNTIYFGEGSWLTVV.

About this clone: The sample has other DNA sequences that encode this CDR3 too. J is TRBJ1-1 and V is TRBV11-2; 7 bases are shared with TRBD1. Germline-derived CDR1 and CDR2 are SGHAT and FQNNGV. This CDR3 has 13 amino acids. With 3 bases clipped from V and 3 bases from J, the junction kept 1 base outside the gene matches. CDR3 coding DNA: TGTGCCAGCAGCTTTGACAGGGACACTGAAGCTTTCTTT. This encodes CASSFDRDTEAFF.

The gene calls are TRBV28 and TRBJ1-3; TRBD1 matches 9 bases. Per the germline V gene, CDR1 is MDHEN and CDR2 is SYDVKM. Trimming took 5 bases from V and 4 from J; bases not matched to a gene: 9. This CDR3 spans 16 amino acids. Here the CDR3 reads CASSTVGQGYGNTIYF. CDR3 bases: TGTGCCAGCAGTACCGTGGGACAGGGTTACGGAAACACCATATATTTT.

This chain connects TRBV27 to TRBJ2-2; 7 positions agree with TRBD1. Germline V gene lookup returns CDR1 MNHEY and CDR2 SMNVEV (reference sequence). CDR3 length: 16 residues. Trimming removed 6 bases from V and 1 base from J; junction bases left unmatched: 8. The CDR3 DNA follows: TGTGCCAGCAGCCGCCCGCGGACAGGGAACACCGGGGAGCTGTTTTTT. Amino acid sequence: CASSRPRTGNTGELFF.

The chain uses TRBV6-1 and TRBJ2-7; 8 bases match TRBD2. Trimming removed 6 bases from V and 7 bases from J; junction bases left unmatched: 14. Germline CDR1 MNHNS, CDR2 SASEGT. This CDR3 region has 15 residues. The CDR3 sequence: CASSLTSESGGEQYF. DNA of the CDR3: TGTGCCAGCAGCCTAACTAGCGAGTCGGGGGGGGAGCAGTACTTC.

The chain combines TRBV11-1 with TRBJ1-1; TRBD1 matches at 8 bases. The V gene end was trimmed by 5 bases and the J gene end by 5 bases; junction bases not matched to a gene: 4. The CDR3 spans 13 residues. Germline values: CDR1 SGHAT, CDR2 FQDESV (reference sequence). The CDR3 coding sequence is TGTGCCAGCAGCCGCGGGACAGGTACTGAAGCTTTCTTT. It yields the protein CASSRGTGTEAFF.

The rearrangement uses TRBV4-2 and TRBJ2-7; a possible D gene is TRBD2 (5 bases). The CDR3 totals 17 residues. CDR1 and CDR2 from the germline V gene are LGHNA and YNFKEQ. V lost 1 base and J lost 5, with 21 bases in between. As DNA, the CDR3 is TGTGCCAGCAGCCAAGCTGGCGGGCCCACCTCCCCCAACGAGCAGTACTTC. Translation: CASSQAGGPTSPNEQYF.

The chain uses TRBV2 and TRBJ1-4; 7 bases map to TRBD1. CDR1 and CDR2 (germline): SNHLY, FYNNEI. The junction had 6 bases not matched to a gene; V was cut back by 5 bases and J by 3 bases. The CDR3 spans 15 residues. The CDR3 is CASSYTGTANEKLFF. The CDR3 coding sequence is TGTGCCAGCAGTTATACCGGGACAGCTAATGAAAAACTGTTTTTT.